Many counts were recorded for the clone carrying this TCR beta chain. The antigen is not known. MiXCR was run by TCRdb on the 5' RACE reads, yielding one entry per CDR3 protein. The sample holds roughly 310,000 distinct CDR3 sequences, 15% to 20% seen once. The V and J ends lost 2 bases and 2 bases respectively, with 5 bases between them. The CDR3 has 13 amino acids. CDR1 is SGHAT and CDR2 is FQNNGV in the germline V gene. These data are taken from a study of T-cell memory formation after mild COVID-19. Study results and limitations: A second wave of clones peaked on day 37, and their SARS-CoV-2 specificity went unconfirmed.

The source material was PBMCs or a T cell subset sorted from them (not recorded which). This receptor was identified in a man between 18 and 35 years old who had mild COVID-19 (a few samples of this study predate the infection). Cell type and time point are not known. This chain uses TRBV11-2 with TRBJ2-3; D uncertain. CDR3 residues: CASSLSHTDTQYF. The CDR3 nucleotides are TGTGCCAGCAGCTTAAGTCACACAGATACGCAGTATTTT.